The T cell receptor beta chain under discussion was sequenced for a study of cytomegalovirus exposure and HLA in healthy donors. Generated by immunoSEQ multiplex PCR, the TCRdb table keeps only in-frame clones and is missing some. The table includes fewer than 200,000 clones, roughly nine tenths detected once. The J segment lost 6 bases and the V segment lost 3 bases, leaving 6 bases of the junction unmatched. The CDR3 runs 16 residues. The germline V gene has CDR1 SGHAT and CDR2 FQNNGV. The donors formed part of the roughly 120-subject validation cohort, distinct from the roughly 630-subject first cohort.

Sequences were obtained from PBMCs. This TCR was sampled from a woman aged 18-29 years in good health and CMV-seropositive. This chain joins TRBV11-2 and TRBJ2-2; 11 nucleotides agree with TRBD2. The CDR3 loop reads CASSFGLAGGSGELFF. CDR3 DNA: TGTGCCAGCAGCTTTGGGCTAGCGGGAGGTTCCGGGGAGCTGTTTTTT.